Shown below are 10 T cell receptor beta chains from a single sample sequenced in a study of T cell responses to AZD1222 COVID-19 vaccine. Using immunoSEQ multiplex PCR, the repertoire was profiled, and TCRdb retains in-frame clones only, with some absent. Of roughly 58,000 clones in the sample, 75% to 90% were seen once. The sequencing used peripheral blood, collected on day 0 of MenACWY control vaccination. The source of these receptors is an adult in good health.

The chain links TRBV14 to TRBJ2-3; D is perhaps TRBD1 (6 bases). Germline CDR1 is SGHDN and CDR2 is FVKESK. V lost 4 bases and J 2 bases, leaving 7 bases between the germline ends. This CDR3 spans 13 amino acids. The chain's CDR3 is CASSRDNTDTQYF. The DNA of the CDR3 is TGTGCCAGCAGCCGGGACAACACAGATACGCAGTATTTT. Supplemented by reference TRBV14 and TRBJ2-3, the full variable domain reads EAGVTQFPSHSVIEKGQTVTLRCDPISGHDNLYWYRRVMGKEIKFLLHFVKESKQDESGMPNNRFLAERTGGTYSTLKVQPAELEDSGVYFCASSRDNTDTQYFGPGTRLTVL.

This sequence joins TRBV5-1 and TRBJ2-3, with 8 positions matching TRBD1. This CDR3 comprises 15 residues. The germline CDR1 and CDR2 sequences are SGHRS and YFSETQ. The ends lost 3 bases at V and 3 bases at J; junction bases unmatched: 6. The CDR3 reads CASSSTGGWTDTQYF. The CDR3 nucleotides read TGCGCCAGCAGCTCAACAGGGGGTTGGACAGATACGCAGTATTTT.

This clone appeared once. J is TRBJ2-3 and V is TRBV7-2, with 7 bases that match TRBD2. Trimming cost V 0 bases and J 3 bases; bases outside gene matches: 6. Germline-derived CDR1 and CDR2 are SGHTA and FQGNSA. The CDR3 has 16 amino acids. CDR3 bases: TGTGCCAGCAGCTTAGCCCCGACTAGCATGACAGATACGCAGTATTTT. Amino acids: CASSLAPTSMTDTQYF. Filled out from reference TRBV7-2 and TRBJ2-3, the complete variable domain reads GAGVSQSPSNKVTEKGKDVELRCDPISGHTALYWYRQSLGQGLEFLIYFQGNSAPDKSGLPSDRFSAERTGGSVSTLTIQRTQQEDSAVYLCASSLAPTSMTDTQYFGPGTRLTVL.

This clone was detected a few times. CDR3: CATSDSSTDTQYF. The CDR3 nucleotides are TGTGCCACCAGTGATTCTAGCACAGATACGCAGTATTTT. This sequence joins TRBV24-1 and TRBJ2-3, with unresolved D. This CDR3 is 13 amino acids long. V lost 2 bases and J lost 0, with 2 bases in between. In germline, CDR1 is KGHDR, CDR2 SFDVKD.

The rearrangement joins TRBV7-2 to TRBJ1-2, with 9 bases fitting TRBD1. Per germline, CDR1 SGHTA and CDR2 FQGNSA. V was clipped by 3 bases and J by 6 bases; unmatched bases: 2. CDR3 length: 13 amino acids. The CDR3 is CASSFRTGDGYTF. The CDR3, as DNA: TGTGCCAGCAGCTTCCGGACAGGGGATGGCTACACCTTC.

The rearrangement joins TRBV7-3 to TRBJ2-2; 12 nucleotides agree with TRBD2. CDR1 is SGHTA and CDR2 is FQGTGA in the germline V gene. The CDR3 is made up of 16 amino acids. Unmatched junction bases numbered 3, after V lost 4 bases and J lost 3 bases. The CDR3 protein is CASSSSGRADTGELFF. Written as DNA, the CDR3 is TGTGCCAGCAGCTCTAGCGGGAGGGCCGACACCGGGGAGCTGTTTTTT. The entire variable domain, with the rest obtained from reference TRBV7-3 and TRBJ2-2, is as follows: GAGVSQTPSNKVTEKGKYVELRCDPISGHTALYWYRQSLGQGPEFLIYFQGTGAADDSGLPNDRFFAVRPEGSVSTLKIQRTERGDSAVYLCASSSSGRADTGELFFGEGSRLTVL.

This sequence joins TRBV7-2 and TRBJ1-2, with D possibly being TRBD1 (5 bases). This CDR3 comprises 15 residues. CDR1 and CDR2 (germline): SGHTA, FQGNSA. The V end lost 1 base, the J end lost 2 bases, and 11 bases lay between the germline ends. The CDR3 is CASSLGGKGNYGYTF. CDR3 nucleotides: TGTGCCAGCAGCTTAGGGGGGAAGGGGAACTATGGCTACACCTTC.

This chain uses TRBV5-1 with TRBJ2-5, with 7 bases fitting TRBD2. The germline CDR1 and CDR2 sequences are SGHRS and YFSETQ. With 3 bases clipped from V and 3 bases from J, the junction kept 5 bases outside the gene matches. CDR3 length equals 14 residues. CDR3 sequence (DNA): TGCGCCAGCAGCTCTTACAGCGGGAAAGAGACCCAGTACTTC. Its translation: CASSSYSGKETQYF. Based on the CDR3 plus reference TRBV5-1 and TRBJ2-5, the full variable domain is KAGVTQTPRYLIKTRGQQVTLSCSPISGHRSVSWYQQTPGQGLQFLFEYFSETQRNKGNFPGRFSGRQFSNSRSEMNVSTLELGDSALYLCASSSYSGKETQYFGPGTRLLVL.

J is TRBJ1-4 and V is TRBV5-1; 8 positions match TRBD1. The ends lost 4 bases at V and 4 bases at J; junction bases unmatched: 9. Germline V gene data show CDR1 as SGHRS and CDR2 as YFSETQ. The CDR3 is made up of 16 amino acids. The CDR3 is CASSAVPGGLNEKLFF. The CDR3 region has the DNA TGCGCCAGCAGCGCCGTACCAGGGGGCCTTAATGAAAAACTGTTTTTT.

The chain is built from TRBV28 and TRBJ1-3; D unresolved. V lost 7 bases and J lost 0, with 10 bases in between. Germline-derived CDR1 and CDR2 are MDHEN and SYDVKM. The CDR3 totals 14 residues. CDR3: CASTLRSSGNTIYF. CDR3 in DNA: TGTGCCAGCACTCTGAGGAGCTCTGGAAACACCATATATTTT. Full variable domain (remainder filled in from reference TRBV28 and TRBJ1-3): DVKVTQSSRYLVKRTGEKVFLECVQDMDHENMFWYRQDPGLGLRLIYFSYDVKMKEKGDIPEGYSVSREKKERFSLILESASTNQTSMYLCASTLRSSGNTIYFGEGSWLTVV.